The clone carrying this TCR beta chain came up a few times. The data were produced by immunoSEQ multiplex PCR, yet TCRdb's version contains in-frame clones alone and is incomplete. The sample records roughly 53,000 clones, approximately 84% being singletons. Germline V CDR1 and CDR2: KGHSY, FQNENV. The germline V and J ends were trimmed by 2 bases and 5 bases, with 12 bases remaining between them. This CDR3 spans 14 amino acids. This specimen comes from a study of blood T cell repertoires in COVID-19. V usage is TRBV16 and J usage is TRBJ2-5; D possibly corresponds to TRBD2 (6 bases). This clonotype originated in a man aged 65 to 85 with active COVID-19. The specimen was peripheral blood. This chain's CDR3 is CASSQRKSGETQYF. The CDR3 DNA is TGTGCCAGCAGCCAAAGGAAAAGCGGGGAGACCCAGTACTTC.